One and the same sample provided the 12 T cell receptor beta chains below, sequenced in a study of blood T cell repertoires in COVID-19. The table came from immunoSEQ multiplex PCR; TCRdb's copy has only in-frame clones and leaves some out. The data contain roughly 250,000 clones, roughly 88% of them seen just once; the ten biggest clones take up 0.87%. The sample taken for sequencing was peripheral blood. These TCRs come from a human donor with COVID-19, enrolled during active disease. The donor label of this sample is uncertain.

The rearrangement uses TRBV5-6 and TRBJ1-2; TRBD1 might be the D (6 bases). This CDR3 has 14 residues. Germline V gene lookup returns CDR1 SGHDT and CDR2 YYEEEE. The V end was cut by 4 bases, the J end by 8 bases, with 18 bases between. For the CDR3, the DNA is TGTGCCAGCAGCCGTATTCTCGACAGGATAGGCTACACCTTC. Its translation: CASSRILDRIGYTF.

The rearrangement joins TRBV7-6 to TRBJ1-2, with 11 bases that match TRBD1. CDR3 length: 17 amino acids. Germline V gene data show CDR1 as SGHVS and CDR2 as FNYEAQ. With V trimmed by 3 bases and J by 4 bases, 10 bases remained unmatched. The CDR3 DNA sequence: TGTGCCAGCAGCTTGTCGAGGACAGGGGGCAAGGGCTATGGCTACACCTTC. It specifies CASSLSRTGGKGYGYTF. Complete variable domain (other parts from reference TRBV7-6 and TRBJ1-2): GAGVSQSPRYKVTKRGQDVALRCDPISGHVSLYWYRQALGQGPEFLTYFNYEAQQDKSGLPNDRFSAERPEGSISTLTIQRTEQRDSAMYRCASSLSRTGGKGYGYTFGSGTRLTVV.

The rearrangement joins TRBV7-3 to TRBJ2-2, with 7 bases identical to TRBD2. The germline V gene has CDR1 SGHTA and CDR2 FQGTGA. V was clipped by 3 bases and J by 1 base; unmatched bases: 5. The CDR3 extends over 16 amino acids. CDR3 DNA: TGTGCCAGCAGCTTCTTTGCGGGAGAGAACACCGGGGAGCTGTTTTTT. Its translation: CASSFFAGENTGELFF.

J is TRBJ1-5 and V is TRBV18, with TRBD1 matching over 8 bases. CDR1 and CDR2 from the germline V gene are KGHSH and LQKENI. V dropped 2 bases and J dropped 11; count of bases not matched to a gene: 11. This CDR3 contains 15 residues. The CDR3 sequence: CASSPGQGGLGAQHF. CDR3 DNA sequence: TGTGCCAGCTCACCAGGACAGGGCGGGTTGGGAGCCCAGCATTTT.

This rearrangement joins TRBV6-5 to TRBJ2-3; D ambiguous. This CDR3 has 13 residues. Germline loops: CDR1 MNHEY, CDR2 SVGAGI. V was clipped by 6 bases and J by 11 bases, with 18 bases between them. CDR3 coding DNA: TGTGCCAGCAGCCGCCCGAGCCCATCGAGGCAGTATTTT. Encoded protein: CASSRPSPSRQYF.

In DNA, the CDR3 is TGTGCCAGTAGTCCCGGGACAGAACTTCGGACCTACGAGCAGTACTTC. It is translated as CASSPGTELRTYEQYF. The rearrangement joins TRBV19 to TRBJ2-7; 7 positions match TRBD1. Trimming at V came to 5 bases and at J to 2 bases, leaving 12 bases not matched to a gene. CDR3 size: 16 residues. Looked up from germline, CDR1 is LNHDA and CDR2 is SQIVND (reference sequence).

This clone has just one count. This chain uses TRBV29-1 with TRBJ2-6, with TRBD2 matching 10 bases. This CDR3 has 17 residues. Germline V gene lookup returns CDR1 SQVTM and CDR2 ANQGSEA. Losses at the gene ends were 3 bases for V and 4 bases for J; bases not matched to a gene: 9. CDR3 DNA: TGCAGCGTTGAGTGGCTAGCGGGAGACCCCGGGGCCAACGTCCTGACTTTC. It specifies CSVEWLAGDPGANVLTF.

The chain is built from TRBV11-2 and TRBJ1-2; D call uncertain. The CDR3 length is 12 residues. V was pared by 0 bases and J by 6 bases, with 5 bases between. Looked up from germline, CDR1 is SGHAT and CDR2 is FQNNGV. The CDR3 region has the DNA TGTGCCAGCAGCTTAGATGAGGATGGCTACACCTTC. Protein product: CASSLDEDGYTF. Full variable domain (outside the CDR3, taken from reference TRBV11-2 and TRBJ1-2): EAGVAQSPRYKIIEKRQSVAFWCNPISGHATLYWYQQILGQGPKLLIQFQNNGVVDDSQLPKDRFSAERLKGVDSTLKIQPAKLEDSAVYLCASSLDEDGYTFGSGTRLTVV.

As concerns this clone: The sample holds other DNA sequences that translate to the same CDR3. V and J are TRBV15 and TRBJ1-3; no reliable D call. V was shortened by 0 bases and J by 0 bases, with 9 bases between the two germline ends. The germline V gene has CDR1 LNHNV and CDR2 YYDKDF (reference sequence). The CDR3 extends over 16 amino acids. DNA for the CDR3: TGTGCCACCAGCAGAGATCCCGTGAGCTCTGGAAACACCATATATTTT. Protein product: CATSRDPVSSGNTIYF. Combining the CDR3 with reference TRBV15 and TRBJ1-3 gives the whole variable domain DAMVIQNPRYQVTQFGKPVTLSCSQTLNHNVMYWYQQKSSQAPKLLFHYYDKDFNNEADTPDNFQSRRPNTSFCFLDIRSPGLGDTAMYLCATSRDPVSSGNTIYFGEGSWLTVV.

The table lists this clone with a few counts. V and J are TRBV15 and TRBJ2-5; TRBD1 might be the D (6 bases). CDR1 is LNHNV, CDR2 YYDKDF, per germline (reference sequence). The CDR3 totals 15 residues. V lost 4 bases and J lost 5, with 17 bases in between. For the CDR3, the DNA is TGTGCCACCAGCAATTTCGTGGGGGCATGGGAGACCCAGTACTTC. Protein: CATSNFVGAWETQYF.

CDR3 amino acids: CASSRIGLAGGPDGELFF. CDR3 sequence (DNA): TGTGCCAGTAGTCGAATTGGACTAGCGGGAGGGCCCGACGGGGAGCTGTTTTTT. The genes are TRBV19 and TRBJ2-2, with 15 bases that match TRBD2. The CDR3 has 18 residues. V was clipped by 5 bases and J by 7 bases; unmatched bases: 11. CDR1 and CDR2 (germline): LNHDA, SQIVND (reference sequence).

The chain recombines TRBV28 with TRBJ2-5, with TRBD2 matching over 14 bases. The junction had 6 bases not matched to a gene; V was cut back by 7 bases and J by 5 bases. The germline V gene has CDR1 MDHEN and CDR2 SYDVKM. The CDR3 runs to 15 residues. CDR3 nucleotides: TGTGCCAGCACCGGGACTAGCGGGAGTCGGGAGACCCAGTACTTC. Protein product: CASTGTSGSRETQYF.